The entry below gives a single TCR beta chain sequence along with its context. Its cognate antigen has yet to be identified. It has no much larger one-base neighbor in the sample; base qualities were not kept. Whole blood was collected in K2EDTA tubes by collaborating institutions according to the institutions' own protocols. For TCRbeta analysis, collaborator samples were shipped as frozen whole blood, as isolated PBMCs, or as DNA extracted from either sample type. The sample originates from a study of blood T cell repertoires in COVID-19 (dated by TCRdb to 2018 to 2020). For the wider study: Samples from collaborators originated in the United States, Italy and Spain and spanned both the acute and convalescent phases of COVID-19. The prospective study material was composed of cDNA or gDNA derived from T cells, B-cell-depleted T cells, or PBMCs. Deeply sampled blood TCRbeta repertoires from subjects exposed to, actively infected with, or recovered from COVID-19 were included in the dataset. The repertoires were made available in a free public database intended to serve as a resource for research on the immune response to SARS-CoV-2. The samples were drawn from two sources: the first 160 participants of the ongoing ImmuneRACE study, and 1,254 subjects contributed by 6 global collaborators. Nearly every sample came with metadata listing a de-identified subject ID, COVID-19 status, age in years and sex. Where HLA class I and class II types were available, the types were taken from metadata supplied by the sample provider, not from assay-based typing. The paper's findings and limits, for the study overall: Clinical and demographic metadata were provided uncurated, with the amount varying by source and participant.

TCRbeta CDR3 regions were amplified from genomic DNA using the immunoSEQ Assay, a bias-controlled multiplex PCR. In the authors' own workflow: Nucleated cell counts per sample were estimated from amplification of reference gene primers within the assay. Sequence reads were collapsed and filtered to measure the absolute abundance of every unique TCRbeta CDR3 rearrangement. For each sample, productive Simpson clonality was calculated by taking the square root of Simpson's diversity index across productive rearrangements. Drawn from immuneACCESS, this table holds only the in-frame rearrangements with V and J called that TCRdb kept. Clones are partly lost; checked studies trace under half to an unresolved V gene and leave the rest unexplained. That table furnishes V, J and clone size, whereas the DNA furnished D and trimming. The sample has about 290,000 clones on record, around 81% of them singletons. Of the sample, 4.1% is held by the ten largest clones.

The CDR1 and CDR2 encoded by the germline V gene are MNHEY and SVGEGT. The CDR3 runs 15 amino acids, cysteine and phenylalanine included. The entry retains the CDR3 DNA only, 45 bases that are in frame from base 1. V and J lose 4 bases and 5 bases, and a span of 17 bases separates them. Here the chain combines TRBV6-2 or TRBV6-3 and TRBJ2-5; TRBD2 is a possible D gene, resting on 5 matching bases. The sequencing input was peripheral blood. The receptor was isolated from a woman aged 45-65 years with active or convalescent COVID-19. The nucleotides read TGTGCCAGCAGTTTCCAGTCCACGGGGTCGGAGACCCAGTACTTC. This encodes CASSFQSTGSETQYF.